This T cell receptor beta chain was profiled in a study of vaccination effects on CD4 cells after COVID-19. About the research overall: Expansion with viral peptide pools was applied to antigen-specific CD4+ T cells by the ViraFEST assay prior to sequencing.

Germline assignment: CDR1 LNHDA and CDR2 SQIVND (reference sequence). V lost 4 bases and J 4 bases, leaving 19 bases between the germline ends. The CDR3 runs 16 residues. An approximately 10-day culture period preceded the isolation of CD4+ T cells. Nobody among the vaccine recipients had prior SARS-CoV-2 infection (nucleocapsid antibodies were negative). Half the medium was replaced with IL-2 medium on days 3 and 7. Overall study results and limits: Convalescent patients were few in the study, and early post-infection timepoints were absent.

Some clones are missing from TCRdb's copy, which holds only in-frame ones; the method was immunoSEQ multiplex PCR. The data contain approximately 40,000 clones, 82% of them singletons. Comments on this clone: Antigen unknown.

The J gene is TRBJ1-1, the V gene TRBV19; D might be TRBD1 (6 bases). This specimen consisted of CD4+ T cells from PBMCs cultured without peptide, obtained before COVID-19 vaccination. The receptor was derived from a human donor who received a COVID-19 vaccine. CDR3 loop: CASSNRKGGGSTEAFF. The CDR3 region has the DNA TGTGCCAGTAGTAACCGCAAGGGGGGTGGAAGCACTGAAGCTTTCTTT.